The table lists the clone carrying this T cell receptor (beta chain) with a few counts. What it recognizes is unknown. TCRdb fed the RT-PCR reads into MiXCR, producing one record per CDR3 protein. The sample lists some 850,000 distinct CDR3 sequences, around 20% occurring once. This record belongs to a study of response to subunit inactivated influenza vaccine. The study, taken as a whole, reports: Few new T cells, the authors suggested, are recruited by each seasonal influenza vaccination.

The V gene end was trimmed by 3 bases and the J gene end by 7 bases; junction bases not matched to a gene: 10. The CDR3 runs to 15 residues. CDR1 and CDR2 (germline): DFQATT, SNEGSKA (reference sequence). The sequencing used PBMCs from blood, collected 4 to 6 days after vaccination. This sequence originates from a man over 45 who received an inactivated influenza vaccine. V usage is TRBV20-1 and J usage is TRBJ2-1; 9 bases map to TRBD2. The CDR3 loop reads CSASASRREGNEQFF. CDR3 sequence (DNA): TGCAGTGCTAGTGCCAGTAGGCGGGAGGGAAATGAGCAGTTCTTC.